This section outlines one T cell receptor (beta chain) sequence together with its context. This clone was seen once. This receptor's antigen is unknown. The record has no base qualities; no much larger clone is one base away. Distinct nucleotide sequences in the sample also encode this CDR3. The data belong to a study of blood T cell repertoires in COVID-19 (dated by TCRdb to 2019 to 2021). As for the study more broadly: The collaborator samples originated in the United States, Italy and Spain and spanned the acute and convalescent phases of COVID-19. The material from the prospective study consisted of cDNA or gDNA derived from T cells, B-cell-depleted T cells, or PBMCs. Deeply sampled blood TCRbeta repertoires from subjects exposed to, actively infected with, or recovered from COVID-19 were included in the dataset. The repertoires were released in a freely available public database intended as a resource for research on the immune response to SARS-CoV-2. The samples were drawn from two sources: the first 160 participants of the ongoing ImmuneRACE study, and some 1,300 subjects contributed by 6 global collaborators. The sample metadata nearly always contained a de-identified subject ID, COVID-19 status, age in years and sex. HLA class I and class II types, where available, came from metadata supplied by the sample provider rather than from assay-based typing. General conclusions and limits of the study: The quantity of clinical and demographic metadata differed by source and by participant and was supplied without curation.

The immunoSEQ Assay, a bias-controlled multiplex PCR, was used to amplify TCRbeta CDR3 regions from genomic DNA. The paper's processing steps were these. The number of nucleated cells in each sample was estimated by amplification of reference gene primers within the assay. To quantify the absolute abundance of each unique TCRbeta CDR3 rearrangement, sequence reads were collapsed and filtered. For each sample, productive Simpson clonality was calculated by taking the square root of Simpson's diversity index across productive rearrangements. In its TCRdb copy, this immuneACCESS table keeps in-frame sequences only and misses some clones. Where compared with another copy, unresolved V genes explain less than half of these, and the others have no known cause. The V and J calls and clone size come from that table; D and trimming were worked out from the DNA. The sample table holds 55,000 to 75,000 clones, of which 88% were seen once. The ten largest make up around 3.7% of the sample.

Each collaborating institution followed its own protocols to collect whole blood in K2EDTA tubes. For TCRbeta analysis, collaborators shipped samples in one of three forms: frozen whole blood, isolated PBMCs, or DNA extracted from either of those sample types. The V end loses 1 base and the J end loses 0 bases, and a stretch of 10 bases separates them. Its CDR3 holds 15 amino acids, cysteine through phenylalanine. The kept DNA is CDR3 alone, 45 bases in frame from the first base. The germline V gene (reference sequence) sets CDR1 to LNHDA and CDR2 to SQIVND. The chain links TRBV19 with TRBJ2-7, with TRBD2 tentatively as D gene (5 bases match). The source of this sequence is a human donor in a cohort sampled during active COVID-19. The sequencing input was peripheral blood. The nucleotides read TGTGCCAGTAGTATAGGGACGGGGAGCTCCTACGAGCAGTACTTC. Protein translation: CASSIGTGSSYEQYF.